A selection of T cell receptor beta chains follows, all from one sample in a study of T cell changes during pregnancy in multiple sclerosis. This table comes from immunoSEQ multiplex PCR, and its TCRdb copy is limited to in-frame clones, with some not included. There are about 57,000 clones in the sample; approximately 89% occur only once, and approximately 3.8% lies in the top ten. The sequenced sample was peripheral blood, obtained after pregnancy. Receptor source: a female donor in good health, enrolled as a control in a pregnancy study. Each CDR3 is given with its conserved first and last residue. A D gene is named only where the DNA matches it firmly. Only part of the rows carry a size: once, few, many, or a class if the clone is expanded.

abundance: once; v_gene: TRBV7-3; j_gene: TRBJ2-2; d_gene: .; CDR3aa: CASSLMGLQNTGELFF; CDR3nt: TGTGCCAGCAGCTTAATGGGGCTACAGAACACCGGGGAGCTGTTTTTT
abundance: .; v_gene: TRBV5-5; j_gene: TRBJ2-1; d_gene: TRBD2; CDR3aa: CASSREGNEQFF; CDR3nt: TGTGCCAGCAGCAGGGAGGGCAATGAGCAGTTCTTC
abundance: once; v_gene: TRBV14; j_gene: TRBJ1-1; d_gene: .; CDR3aa: CASSQDQQGKPFF; CDR3nt: TGTGCCAGCAGCCAGGACCAACAGGGAAAACCTTTCTTT
abundance: .; v_gene: TRBV6-1; j_gene: TRBJ2-7; d_gene: TRBD1; CDR3aa: CAGGRAYEQYF; CDR3nt: TGTGCAGGGGGCAGGGCTTACGAGCAGTACTTC
abundance: .; v_gene: TRBV7-8; j_gene: TRBJ2-5; d_gene: TRBD2; CDR3aa: CASGASSGGETQYF; CDR3nt: TGTGCCAGCGGGGCCTCTAGCGGGGGAGAGACCCAGTACTTC
abundance: .; v_gene: TRBV21-1; j_gene: TRBJ2-5; d_gene: .; CDR3aa: CATHTQGETQYF; CDR3nt: TGTGCCACCCACACCCAGGGAGAGACCCAGTACTTC
abundance: .; v_gene: TRBV5-1; j_gene: TRBJ2-2; d_gene: TRBD2; CDR3aa: CASFTSGGNTGELFF; CDR3nt: TGCGCCAGCTTCACTAGCGGGGGAAACACCGGGGAGCTGTTTTTT
abundance: .; v_gene: TRBV6-1; j_gene: TRBJ2-7; d_gene: TRBD2; CDR3aa: CATGTSGKGEQYF; CDR3nt: TGTGCCACCGGGACTAGCGGGAAGGGCGAGCAGTACTTC
abundance: .; v_gene: TRBV6-1; j_gene: TRBJ2-7; d_gene: TRBD1; CDR3aa: CASLQGAREQYF; CDR3nt: TGTGCCTCTCTTCAGGGGGCGCGAGAGCAGTACTTC
abundance: .; v_gene: TRBV6-1; j_gene: TRBJ2-2; d_gene: TRBD2; CDR3aa: CASRGGEYTGELFF; CDR3nt: TGTGCCAGCAGGGGAGGGGAGTACACCGGGGAGCTGTTTTTT
abundance: .; v_gene: TRBV6-1; j_gene: TRBJ1-2; d_gene: .; CDR3aa: CATRGALYGYTF; CDR3nt: TGTGCCACCCGGGGAGCACTTTATGGCTACACCTTC
abundance: .; v_gene: TRBV4-3; j_gene: TRBJ2-7; d_gene: TRBD1; CDR3aa: CASSPGTGGYEQYF; CDR3nt: TGCGCCAGCAGCCCCGGGACAGGGGGCTACGAGCAGTACTTC
abundance: once; v_gene: TRBV9; j_gene: TRBJ2-1; d_gene: .; CDR3aa: CASSFDTGFSTYNEQFF; CDR3nt: TGTGCCAGCAGTTTCGACACGGGGTTTTCCACCTACAATGAGCAGTTCTTC
abundance: once; v_gene: TRBV6-5; j_gene: TRBJ1-2; d_gene: .; CDR3aa: CASRGLYGYTF; CDR3nt: TGTGCCAGCAGGGGGCTATATGGCTACACCTTC
abundance: .; v_gene: TRBV6-6; j_gene: TRBJ2-5; d_gene: TRBD2; CDR3aa: CASNRLAGVETQYF; CDR3nt: TGTGCCAGCAACCGACTAGCGGGAGTAGAGACCCAGTACTTC
abundance: .; v_gene: TRBV19; j_gene: TRBJ2-3; d_gene: TRBD1; CDR3aa: CASRSRQGAADTQYF; CDR3nt: TGTGCCAGTAGGTCGAGACAGGGGGCGGCAGATACGCAGTATTTT
abundance: few; v_gene: TRBV25-1; j_gene: TRBJ1-1; d_gene: TRBD1; CDR3aa: CASSEGLPSTGGIGEAFF; CDR3nt: TGTGCCAGCAGTGAAGGTCTCCCGTCTACAGGGGGCATTGGTGAAGCTTTCTTT